The present T cell receptor (beta chain) was sequenced within a study of blood T cells in healthy people across ages. Each sample yielded at least 6.5 million isolated PBMCs. This clonotype was recorded a few times. No antigen is known for it. Primed by a sample-barcoded 5' primer and a J-beta primer mix, a second PCR proceeded for about 6 to 12 cycles. TCRdb called the 5' RACE reads again in MiXCR, with one record for every CDR3 protein. The data contain about 1 million distinct CDR3 sequences, under 45% of them singletons. Germline lookup yields CDR1 DFQATT and CDR2 SNEGSKA (reference sequence). This CDR3 spans 16 amino acids. Between the trimmed V and J ends, which lost 1 base and 3 bases, there was a span of 19 bases. Overall study findings and caveats: Among long-lived donors, naive CD4+ cells were more numerous and diversity higher than in aged donors. Leaving the PBMCs unsorted stopped any conclusive comparison of naive versus antigen-experienced cells.

V gene TRBV20-1 combines with J gene TRBJ2-7, with D possibly TRBD1 on 5 matching bases. The material sequenced was blood. This clonotype was sampled from a woman in her sixties in good health. DNA of the CDR3: TGCAGTGCTAGAGGAGTAGGGGCAGGCCCTTACTACGAGCAGTACTTC. Translating gives CSARGVGAGPYYEQYF.